A selection of T cell receptor beta chains follows, all from one sample in a study of blood T cell repertoires in COVID-19. TCRdb's copy holds only in-frame clones and misses some; the assay was immunoSEQ multiplex PCR. The sample has around 260,000 clones; over 80% are singletons. The sequenced sample was peripheral blood. These receptors all come from a man aged 55-75 years who had recovered from COVID-19. Each CDR3 is given with its conserved first and last residue. D genes are given only for firm matches. Part of the rows lack a size; the others show once, few, many or a class for expanded clones.

>few|NA|TRBV4-1|TRBJ1-5
TGCGCCAGCAGCCAACTGGGGCTCAATCAGCCCCAGCATTTT
CASSQLGLNQPQHF
>NA|TRBD2|TRBV11-2|TRBJ2-7
TGTGCCAGCAGCTTAGGTGCGGGGGGATACGAGCAGTACTTC
CASSLGAGGYEQYF
>NA|NA|TRBV7-8|TRBJ1-6
TGTGCCAGCAGCTCCTACAGGGCACTCAATTCACCCCTCCACTTT
CASSSYRALNSPLHF
>NA|NA|TRBV6-5|TRBJ1-3
TGTGCCAGCAGCCGCGGGGGCTCTGGAAACACCATATATTTT
CASSRGGSGNTIYF
>NA|NA|TRBV5-1|TRBJ2-7
TGCGCCAGCAGCTTGGCAGGGCGGCGGGAGCAGTACTTC
CASSLAGRREQYF
>NA|TRBD1|TRBV6-6|TRBJ1-5
TGTGCCAGCAGTTTATCCGGGACAGGGTTTAATCAGCCCCAGCATTTT
CASSLSGTGFNQPQHF
>NA|NA|TRBV7-2|TRBJ2-5
TGTGCCAGCAATAGGGGGTCCAGAGTTGGGGAGACCCAGTACTTC
CASNRGSRVGETQYF
>NA|NA|TRBV21-1|TRBJ2-3
TGTGCCAGCAGCAAAGTTTCGCAGGGGACCTCAGATACGCAGTATTTT
CASSKVSQGTSDTQYF
>NA|TRBD1|TRBV19|TRBJ1-1
TGTGCCAGTAGCAAGGGGGCGGCGTTTGCTGAAGCTTTCTTT
CASSKGAAFAEAFF
>NA|TRBD2|TRBV3-1/TRBV3-2|TRBJ2-7
TGTGCCAGCAGCCAAGGGACGGGGGGGGCCGCCGAGCAGTACTTC
CASSQGTGGAAEQYF
>NA|TRBD1|TRBV3-1/TRBV3-2|TRBJ2-5
TGTGCCAGCAGCCACGGGGGACAGGGGGCAGGGGAGACCCAGTACTTC
CASSHGGQGAGETQYF
>NA|NA|TRBV27|TRBJ1-1
TGTGCCAGCAGCCAGGACAGGAACACTGAAGCTTTCTTT
CASSQDRNTEAFF
>few|TRBD1|TRBV14|TRBJ2-5
TGTGCCAGCAGCCGGGACAGGGGGCGACAAGAGACCCAGTACTTC
CASSRDRGRQETQYF
>NA|NA|TRBV12-2|TRBJ2-1
TGTGCAAGTCGCTCAGCCAGGCCTGGAAGGAACAATGAGCAGTTCTTC
CASRSARPGRNNEQFF
>NA|TRBD1|TRBV13|TRBJ2-5
TGTGCCAGCAGCCAGAGGACAGGCGGGCAAGAGACCCAGTACTTC
CASSQRTGGQETQYF
>NA|NA|TRBV7-6|TRBJ2-3
TGTGCCAGCAGCTTAGGAGGGGGGGCAGATACGCAGTATTTT
CASSLGGGADTQYF
>NA|TRBD2|TRBV5-1|TRBJ2-3
TGCGCCAGCAGCTTGACTAGCGGGAGTACAGATACGCAGTATTTT
CASSLTSGSTDTQYF
>once|TRBD2|TRBV7-6|TRBJ2-1
TGTGCCAGCAGCGCGGGGGGGGGACTAGTCTATGATGAGCAGTTCTTC
CASSAGGGLVYDEQFF
>NA|TRBD2|TRBV7-3|TRBJ2-1
TGTGCCAGCAGCTCCGGGAGCGGGGGGGCTTGGAATGAGCAGTTCTTC
CASSSGSGGAWNEQFF
>NA|TRBD2|TRBV7-6|TRBJ2-2
TGTGCCAGCAGCCCGCGGACTAGCAGCAACACCGGGGAGCTGTTTTTT
CASSPRTSSNTGELFF
>NA|TRBD1|TRBV14|TRBJ2-5
TGTGCCAGCAGCTGGGACAGGGTTGAGACCCAGTACTTC
CASSWDRVETQYF
>NA|TRBD2|TRBV29-1|TRBJ2-5
TGCAGCGCCGGAGGACTAGCGGGGGAGACCCAGTACTTC
CSAGGLAGETQYF
>NA|NA|TRBV29-1|TRBJ2-7
TGCAGCGTTGAAGATTGGCGGTCCTACGAGCAGTACTTC
CSVEDWRSYEQYF
>NA|TRBD2|TRBV2|TRBJ2-7
TGTGCCAGCAGCGAGACTAGCGGGAGGGCCGGCTACGAGCAGTACTTC
CASSETSGRAGYEQYF